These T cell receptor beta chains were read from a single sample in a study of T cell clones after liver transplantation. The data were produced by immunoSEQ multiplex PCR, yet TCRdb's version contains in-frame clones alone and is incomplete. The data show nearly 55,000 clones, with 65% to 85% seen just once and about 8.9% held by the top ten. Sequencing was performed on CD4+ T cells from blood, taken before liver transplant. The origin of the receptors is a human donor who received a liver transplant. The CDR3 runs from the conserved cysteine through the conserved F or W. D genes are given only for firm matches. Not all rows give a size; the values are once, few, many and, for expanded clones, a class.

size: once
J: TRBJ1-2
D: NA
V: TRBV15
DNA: TGTGCCACCAGAGATACAGGGCTCCACTCGGGCTACACCTTC
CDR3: CATRDTGLHSGYTF

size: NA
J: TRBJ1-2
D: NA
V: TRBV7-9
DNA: TGTGCCAGCTCGACAGGAGCCTATGGCTACACCTTC
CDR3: CASSTGAYGYTF

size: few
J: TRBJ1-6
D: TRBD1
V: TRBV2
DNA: TGTGCCAGGCAGGGGGCTTCTAATTCACCCCTCCACTTT
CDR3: CARQGASNSPLHF

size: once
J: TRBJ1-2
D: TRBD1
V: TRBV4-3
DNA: TGCGCCAGCAGCCAAGGATTTGCTGGGACAGAGGGCTACACCTTC
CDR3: CASSQGFAGTEGYTF

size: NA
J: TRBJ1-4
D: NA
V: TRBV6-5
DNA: TGTGCCAGCGCTATTCGAGGAGGCGAAAAACTGTTTTTT
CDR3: CASAIRGGEKLFF

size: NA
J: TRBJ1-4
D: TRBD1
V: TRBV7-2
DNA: TGTGCCAGCAGCGACAGGGTTGGAGGTGAAAAACTGTTTTTT
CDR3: CASSDRVGGEKLFF

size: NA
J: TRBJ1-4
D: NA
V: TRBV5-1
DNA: TGCGCCAGCAGCTCCCAGGGAACTAATGAAAAACTGTTTTTT
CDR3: CASSSQGTNEKLFF

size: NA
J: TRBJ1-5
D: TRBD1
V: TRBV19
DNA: TGTGCCAGTAGTGCGTACCCAGGGGGCCTTCAGCCCCAGCATTTT
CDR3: CASSAYPGGLQPQHF

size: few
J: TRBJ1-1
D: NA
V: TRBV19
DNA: TGTGCCAGTACCTCATGGGGGGGATTTAACACTGAAGCTTTCTTT
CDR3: CASTSWGGFNTEAFF

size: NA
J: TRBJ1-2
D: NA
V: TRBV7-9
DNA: TGTGCCAGCAGCTTACCGGGGTCAGAAGGCGGCTACACCTTC
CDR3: CASSLPGSEGGYTF

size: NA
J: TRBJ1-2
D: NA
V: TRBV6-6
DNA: TGTGCCAGCAGTTACCCCCGGTTCGGGGATGGCTACACCTTC
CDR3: CASSYPRFGDGYTF

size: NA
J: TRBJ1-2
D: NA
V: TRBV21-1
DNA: TGTGCCAGCAGCAAAGTAGTGGGGACCACCTTC
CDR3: CASSKVVGTTF

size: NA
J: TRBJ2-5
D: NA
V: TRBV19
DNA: TGTGCCAGTAGTATAGATCCTCGTCCGCAAGAGACCCAGTACTTC
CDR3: CASSIDPRPQETQYF

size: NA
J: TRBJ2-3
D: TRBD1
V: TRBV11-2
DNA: TGTGCCAGCAGCTTACTCCCCGGGATGACAGGGGGCCCAGATACGCAGTATTTT
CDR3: CASSLLPGMTGGPDTQYF

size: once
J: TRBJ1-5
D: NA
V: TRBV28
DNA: TGTGCCAGCATGACGGGCAATCAGCCCCAGCATTTT
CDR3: CASMTGNQPQHF

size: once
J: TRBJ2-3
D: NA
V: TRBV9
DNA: TGTGCCAGCACCCCCCTAGGTTGGGGGAGCACAGATACGCAGTATTTT
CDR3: CASTPLGWGSTDTQYF